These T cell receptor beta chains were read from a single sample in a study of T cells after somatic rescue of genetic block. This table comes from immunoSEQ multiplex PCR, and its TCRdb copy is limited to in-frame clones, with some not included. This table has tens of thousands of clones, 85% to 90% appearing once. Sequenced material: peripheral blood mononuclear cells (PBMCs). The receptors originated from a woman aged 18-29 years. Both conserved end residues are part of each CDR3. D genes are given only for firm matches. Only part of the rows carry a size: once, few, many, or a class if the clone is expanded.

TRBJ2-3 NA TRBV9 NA CASSVSATRGPTDTQYF TGTGCCAGCAGCGTATCCGCTACGCGGGGGCCCACAGATACGCAGTATTTT
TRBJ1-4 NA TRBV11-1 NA CASSSRGYEKLFF TGTGCCAGCAGCTCTCGGGGGTATGAAAAACTGTTTTTT
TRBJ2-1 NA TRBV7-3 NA CASSFRGRDEQFF TGTGCCAGCAGCTTTCGGGGAAGAGATGAGCAGTTCTTC
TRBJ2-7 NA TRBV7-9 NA CASSFRDLSSYEQYF TGTGCCAGCAGTTTCCGGGACCTTTCCTCCTACGAGCAGTACTTC
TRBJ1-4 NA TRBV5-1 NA CASAGGATNEKLFF TGCGCCAGCGCCGGGGGGGCAACTAATGAAAAACTGTTTTTT
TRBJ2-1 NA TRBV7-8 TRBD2 CASSSGLGSSYNEQFF TGTGCCAGCAGCTCGGGACTAGGGAGCTCCTACAATGAGCAGTTCTTC
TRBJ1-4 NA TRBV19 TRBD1 CASSERQGGFYEKLFF TGTGCCAGTAGTGAGCGACAGGGGGGGTTCTATGAAAAACTGTTTTTT
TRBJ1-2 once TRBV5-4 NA CASSFRGSYGYTF TGTGCCAGCAGCTTCCGGGGCAGCTATGGCTACACCTTC
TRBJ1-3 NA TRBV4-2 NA CASSRNWITIGADSGNTIYF TGTGCCAGCAGCCGGAATTGGATCACAATCGGGGCCGACTCTGGAAACACCATATATTTT
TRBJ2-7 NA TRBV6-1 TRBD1 CASSEVGQGAGVYEQYF TGTGCCAGCAGTGAGGTAGGACAGGGGGCAGGTGTCTACGAGCAGTACTTC
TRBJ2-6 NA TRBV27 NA CASSLQQGLLGANVLTF TGTGCCAGCAGTCTACAACAGGGTCTTCTCGGGGCCAACGTCCTGACTTTC
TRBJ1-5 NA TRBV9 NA CASSVGRGDGYQPQHF TGTGCCAGCAGCGTAGGGAGGGGGGACGGCTATCAGCCCCAGCATTTT
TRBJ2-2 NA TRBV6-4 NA CASSDSGDTGELFF TGTGCCAGCAGTGACTCTGGGGACACCGGGGAGCTGTTTTTT
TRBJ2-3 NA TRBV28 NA CASSGDRRPFF TGTGCCAGCAGTGGCGATCGTCGCCCATTTTTT
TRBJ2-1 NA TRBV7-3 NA CASSSLTRAKQFF TGTGCCAGCAGCTCATTAACCAGGGCCAAGCAGTTCTTC
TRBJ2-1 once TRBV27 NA CASSLLGDEQFF TGTGCCAGCAGTTTATTGGGGGATGAGCAGTTCTTC
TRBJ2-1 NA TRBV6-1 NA CASSRETAIREQFF TGTGCCAGCTCACGGGAGACAGCCATCCGGGAGCAGTTCTTC